What follows are 6 T cell receptor beta chains derived from one specimen sequenced in a study of blood T cell repertoires in COVID-19. Some clones are missing from TCRdb's copy, which holds only in-frame ones; the method was immunoSEQ multiplex PCR. Of about 480,000 clones in the sample, about 89% were seen once. Sequenced input: peripheral blood. These receptors came from a woman between 45 and 60 years old with COVID-19, enrolled during active disease.

The V gene is TRBV24-1, the J gene TRBJ2-7, with 8 bases that match TRBD2. J gave up 4 bases and V 9 bases, and 10 bases lay outside the gene matches. CDR1 KGHDR and CDR2 SFDVKD come from the germline V gene. CDR3 length: 14 residues. CDR3 in DNA: TGTGCCACCTCGGGGACTAGGCTTATATACGAGCAGTACTTC. As protein: CATSGTRLIYEQYF.

V is TRBV29-1 and J is TRBJ1-1; D call uncertain. CDR3 length: 11 amino acids. V was clipped by 3 bases and J by 3 bases, with 5 bases between them. Per the germline V gene, CDR1 is SQVTM and CDR2 is ANQGSEA. For the CDR3, the DNA is TGCAGCGTTGAGGGAGACACTGAAGCTTTCTTT. Its protein product is CSVEGDTEAFF.

V gene TRBV6-5 combines with J gene TRBJ1-1; the D is unclear. CDR1 and CDR2 from the germline V gene are MNHEY and SVGAGI. Between the trimmed V and J ends, which lost 0 bases and 4 bases, there was a span of 6 bases. The CDR3 has 13 amino acids. The CDR3 protein is CASSYSALTEAFF. The CDR3 coding sequence is TGTGCCAGCAGTTACTCGGCCCTCACTGAAGCTTTCTTT.

The V call is TRBV6-5, the J call TRBJ1-5; no reliable D call. The V gene's germline CDR1 is MNHEY and CDR2 SVGAGI. Between the trimmed V and J ends, which lost 5 bases and 2 bases, there was a span of 13 bases. The CDR3 is made up of 15 amino acids. The CDR3 DNA follows: TGTGCCAGCAGTCCTTCCGGGGTTGGCAATCAGCCCCAGCATTTT. It translates to CASSPSGVGNQPQHF.

The J gene is TRBJ1-1, the V gene TRBV10-1, with D uncertain. This CDR3 is built from 17 residues. V lost 0 bases and J lost 6, with 20 bases in between. Germline lookup yields CDR1 WNHNN and CDR2 SYGVQD (reference sequence). DNA of the CDR3: TGCGCCAGCAGTGAGTCGACTCTGGTGGGAGGGTTCCCTGAAGCTTTCTTT. It encodes CASSESTLVGGFPEAFF.

The gene calls are TRBV12-3 or TRBV12-4 and TRBJ1-1; D might be TRBD1 (5 bases). V dropped 2 bases and J dropped 3 bases, with 7 bases sitting between them. There are 13 residues in the CDR3. The CDR3 loop is CASSLKGDTEAFF. The CDR3 bases are TGTGCCAGCAGTTTAAAAGGGGACACTGAAGCTTTCTTT.